The present T cell receptor beta chain was sequenced within a study of radiotherapy plus CTLA-4 blockade in lung cancer. Across the study: Objective responses were recorded in about 17% of patients, with disease control recorded in 31%.

A note on this clone: What it recognizes is unknown.

Chemo-refractory metastatic non-small-cell lung cancer patients were treated with focal radiation plus CTLA-4 blockade with ipilimumab. Data came from immunoSEQ multiplex PCR; TCRdb stores just in-frame clones and leaves some out. The sample lists roughly 44,000 clones; roughly four fifths were seen once. Findings and limits, study-wide: There was expansion of tumor-derived TCR clones in blood after radiotherapy plus ipilimumab. Dynamics of early blood T cell clones, together with interferon-beta, were reportedly the best predictors of response.

This clonotype originated in a human donor with non-small cell lung cancer who had stable disease on radiotherapy plus ipilimumab. Sample: peripheral blood, taken from a patient treated with radiotherapy plus ipilimumab.

The DNA for the CDR3 is TGTGCCAGCAGCTTGTGGCTCCGGGGGGACGGCTACACCTTC. It specifies CASSLWLRGDGYTF. V gene TRBV5-8 combines with J gene TRBJ1-2; D might be TRBD1 (5 bases). The CDR3 loop spans 14 amino acids. V was shortened by 1 base and J by 8 bases, with 15 bases between the two germline ends. CDR1 and CDR2 from the germline V gene are SGHTS and YDEGEE. The variable domain in full, completed from reference TRBV5-8 and TRBJ1-2, reads EAGVTQSPTHLIKTRGQQATLRCSPISGHTSVYWYQQALGLGLQFLLWYDEGEERNRGNFPPRFSGRQFPNYSSELNVNALELEDSALYLCASSLWLRGDGYTFGSGTRLTVV.